One and the same sample provided the 21 T cell receptor beta chains below, sequenced in a study of blood T cell repertoires in COVID-19. TCRdb keeps only in-frame clones here, not all; method: immunoSEQ multiplex PCR. The table records about 140,000 clones, around 90% of them present only once. The source material was peripheral blood. Receptors were obtained from a human donor in a cohort sampled during active COVID-19.

A few counts support this clone. The chain has TRBV7-8 and TRBJ2-2; TRBD2 aligns across 13 bases. From germline, CDR1 is SGHVS and CDR2 FQNEAQ. The CDR3 sequence is 17 residues long. V lost 2 bases to trimming and J lost 5 bases; unmatched junction nucleotides: 5. The CDR3 reads CASSLQGLAGRTGELFF. CDR3 nucleotides: TGTGCCAGCAGCTTACAGGGACTAGCGGGACGAACCGGGGAGCTGTTTTTT.

This chain links TRBV7-2 with TRBJ2-5; the match to TRBD2 covers 12 bases. There are 18 residues in the CDR3. The germline gives CDR1 SGHTA, CDR2 FQGNSA. V dropped 1 base and J dropped 5; count of bases not matched to a gene: 11. The CDR3 reads CASSLVGISSGGAETQYF. DNA for the CDR3: TGTGCCAGCAGCTTAGTCGGGATTTCTAGCGGGGGGGCCGAGACCCAGTACTTC.

In regard to this clone: Within the sample, other DNA sequences also encode this same CDR3. The rearrangement links TRBV28 to TRBJ2-2; 9 bases match TRBD2. The CDR3 consists of 15 residues. Germline trimming cut 6 bases from V and 0 bases from J; bases unmatched to any gene: 2. CDR1 is MDHEN and CDR2 is SYDVKM in the germline V gene. CDR3 sequence: CASRTSGSNTGELFF. As DNA, the CDR3 is TGTGCCAGCAGGACTAGCGGATCGAACACCGGGGAGCTGTTTTTT.

This clone was detected once. The V gene is TRBV5-4, the J gene TRBJ2-5; TRBD2 matches 8 bases. CDR1 and CDR2 (germline): SGHNT, YYREEE (reference sequence). This CDR3 region has 16 residues. The ends lost 4 bases at V and 1 base at J; junction bases unmatched: 9. The CDR3 loop is CASSPYRGGTQETQYF. The CDR3 DNA reads TGTGCCAGCAGCCCTTACCGGGGGGGGACCCAAGAGACCCAGTACTTC.

This clone was counted a single time. The junction departs from germline at one end; a sequencing error may be responsible. The chain links TRBV5-1 to TRBJ1-5; D gene uncertain. The CDR3 has 15 amino acids. CDR1 is SGHRS, CDR2 YFSETQ, per germline. The CDR3 region is CASRLGTLSNQPQHF. The CDR3 bases are TGCGCCAGCCGCTTGGGAACCCTAAGCAATCAGCCCCAGCATTTT.

This sequence joins TRBV3-1 (or the pseudogene TRBV3-2) and TRBJ1-1; tentatively, D is TRBD1 (5 bases). The CDR3 totals 14 residues. Per the germline V gene, CDR1 is LGHDT and CDR2 is YNNKEL (reference sequence). V lost 0 bases to trimming and J lost 5 bases, with 10 bases between them. This chain's CDR3 is CASSQDFGGTEAFF. Written as DNA, the CDR3 is TGTGCCAGCAGCCAAGATTTCGGGGGGACTGAAGCTTTCTTT.

The genes are TRBV18 and TRBJ1-1; no reliable D call. V lost 1 base and J 3 bases, leaving 9 bases between the germline ends. CDR1 and CDR2 (germline): KGHSH, LQKENI. This CDR3 comprises 14 residues. The CDR3 nucleotides are TGTGCCAGCTCACCACAGGGCGGGTACACTGAAGCTTTCTTT. Translated: CASSPQGGYTEAFF.

V and J are TRBV29-1 and TRBJ2-7, with TRBD2 matching over 12 bases. The V segment lost 8 bases and the J segment 5 bases; nucleotides outside the gene matches: 16. CDR1 is SQVTM, CDR2 ANQGSEA, per germline. CDR3 length: 16 amino acids. In nucleotides, the CDR3 is TGCAGCATACAGGGGCGGCTAGCGGGAGGGGCCAACGAGCAGTACTTC. Its translation is CSIQGRLAGGANEQYF.

The chain carries TRBV30 and TRBJ2-3; maybe TRBD1 (5 bases). V shed 3 bases and J shed 2 bases, with 18 bases lying between them. Looked up from germline, CDR1 is GTSNPN and CDR2 is SVGIG (reference sequence). The CDR3 contains 16 residues. The CDR3 loop reads CAWSLGVRTDTDTQYF. CDR3 nucleotide sequence: TGTGCCTGGAGCTTAGGGGTCCGTACTGACACAGATACGCAGTATTTT.

The chain carries TRBV27 and TRBJ2-2; 8 nucleotides line up with TRBD2. Germline-derived CDR1 and CDR2 are MNHEY and SMNVEV (reference sequence). V lost 3 bases and J lost 7; bases outside the gene matches: 4. CDR3 size: 14 residues. The CDR3 DNA reads as TGTGCCAGCAGTTTTCTACGGGAGGGCGGGGAGCTGTTTTTT. The encoded protein is CASSFLREGGELFF.

The V call is TRBV6-1, the J call TRBJ2-7; TRBD2 matches 14 bases. V was pared by 2 bases and J by 6 bases, with 6 bases of the junction left unmatched. Germline CDR1 MNHNS, CDR2 SASEGT. This CDR3 has 16 amino acids. The DNA for the CDR3 is TGTGCCAGCAGTGAAATTGGGACTAGCGGGAGTCGCGAGCAGTACTTC. Its protein product is CASSEIGTSGSREQYF.

The chain joins TRBV28 to TRBJ1-1; TRBD1 aligns across 8 bases. The CDR3 runs to 17 residues. The germline V gene has CDR1 MDHEN and CDR2 SYDVKM. J gave up 0 bases and V 5 bases, and 11 bases lay outside the gene matches. The CDR3, as DNA: TGTGCCAGCAGTCGCCCAACAGGGGGGATAATGAACACTGAAGCTTTCTTT. This sequence encodes CASSRPTGGIMNTEAFF.

The CDR3 spells CASSGDRAYGYTF. CDR3 DNA sequence: TGCGCCAGCAGTGGGGACAGGGCCTATGGCTACACCTTC. The V and J genes are TRBV10-1 and TRBJ1-2, with 9 bases lining up with TRBD1. The CDR3 runs 13 residues. The V and J ends lost 4 bases and 4 bases, in that order; junction bases with no gene match: 1. Germline-derived CDR1 and CDR2 are WNHNN and SYGVQD (reference sequence).

The CDR3 region has the DNA TGTGCCAGCAGTTATACTTGGGACAGAAAGAACACTGAAGCTTTCTTT. It encodes CASSYTWDRKNTEAFF. The chain recombines TRBV6-5 with TRBJ1-1; 7 bases agree with TRBD1. V shed 3 bases, J shed 1 base, and the junction held 8 bases outside the gene matches. The germline gives CDR1 MNHEY, CDR2 SVGAGI. The CDR3 is made up of 16 amino acids.

The V and J genes are TRBV12-3 or TRBV12-4 and TRBJ1-5; D uncertain. V was shortened by 0 bases and J by 5 bases, with 5 bases between the two germline ends. The CDR3 spans 13 residues. The CDR3 region is CASSLARDQPQHF. The CDR3 nucleotides read TGTGCCAGCAGTTTAGCGAGGGATCAGCCCCAGCATTTT.

The chain couples TRBV27 to TRBJ2-1; no clear D gene. CDR1 is MNHEY, CDR2 SMNVEV, per germline (reference sequence). The CDR3 has 12 amino acids. V shed 5 bases and J shed 10 bases, with 12 bases lying between them. The CDR3: CASSAVFGEQFF. The CDR3 DNA reads TGTGCCAGCAGTGCTGTTTTTGGCGAGCAGTTCTTC.

This rearrangement joins TRBV5-1 to TRBJ2-2; D ambiguous. This CDR3 comprises 16 residues. Trimming stripped 3 bases from V and 4 bases from J, with 16 bases between. Germline CDR1 SGHRS, CDR2 YFSETQ. The CDR3 nucleotides are TGCGCCAGCAGCTCGTCGCGGCCCAGCCTCACCGGGGAGCTGTTTTTT. It codes for CASSSSRPSLTGELFF.

The V gene is TRBV27, the J gene TRBJ2-5, with TRBD2 matching 10 bases. The CDR3 covers 17 residues. Germline V CDR1 and CDR2: MNHEY, SMNVEV (reference sequence). V dropped 4 bases and J dropped 5; count of bases not matched to a gene: 13. CDR3 residues: CASSSGGRLAGVETQYF. CDR3 in DNA: TGTGCCAGCAGTTCGGGCGGTAGGCTAGCGGGAGTCGAGACCCAGTACTTC.

The V and J genes are TRBV6-5 and TRBJ2-7; 8 nucleotides match TRBD2. Germline V gene lookup returns CDR1 MNHEY and CDR2 SVGAGI. J was trimmed by 2 bases and V by 5 bases; bases with no gene match: 8. CDR3 size: 15 residues. This chain's CDR3 is CASSRQSGSPYEQYF. CDR3 coding DNA: TGTGCCAGCAGTAGACAGAGCGGGAGCCCCTACGAGCAGTACTTC.

V gene TRBV18 combines with J gene TRBJ1-1; D might be TRBD1 (5 bases). V shed 4 bases and J shed 1 base, with 10 bases lying between them. This CDR3 contains 14 residues. Per the germline V gene, CDR1 is KGHSH and CDR2 is LQKENI. The CDR3 DNA is TGTGCCAGCTCACGCCCGACAGCGAACACTGAAGCTTTCTTT. Translated, it gives CASSRPTANTEAFF.

This clone was picked up many times. The rearrangement uses TRBV28 and TRBJ1-2; 8 nucleotides line up with TRBD1. The CDR3 loop spans 17 amino acids. Trimming removed 6 bases from V and 1 base from J; junction bases left unmatched: 13. Per germline, CDR1 MDHEN and CDR2 SYDVKM. CDR3 residues: CASRLKTGGIVNYGYTF. Here the CDR3 DNA reads TGTGCCAGCAGGCTAAAAACAGGGGGGATAGTTAACTATGGCTACACCTTC.